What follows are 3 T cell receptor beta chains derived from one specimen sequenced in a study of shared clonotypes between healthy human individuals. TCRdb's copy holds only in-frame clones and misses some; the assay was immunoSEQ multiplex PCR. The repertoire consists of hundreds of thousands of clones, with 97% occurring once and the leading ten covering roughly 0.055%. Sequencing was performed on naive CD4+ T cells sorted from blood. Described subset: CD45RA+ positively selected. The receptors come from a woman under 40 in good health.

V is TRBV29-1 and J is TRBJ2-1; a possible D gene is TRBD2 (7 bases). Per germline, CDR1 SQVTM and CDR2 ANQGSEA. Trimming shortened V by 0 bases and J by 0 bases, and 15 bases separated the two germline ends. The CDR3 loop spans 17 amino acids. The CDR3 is CSVEDLGGRGSYNEQFF. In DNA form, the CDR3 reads TGCAGCGTTGAAGATCTCGGGGGGCGAGGCTCCTACAATGAGCAGTTCTTC.

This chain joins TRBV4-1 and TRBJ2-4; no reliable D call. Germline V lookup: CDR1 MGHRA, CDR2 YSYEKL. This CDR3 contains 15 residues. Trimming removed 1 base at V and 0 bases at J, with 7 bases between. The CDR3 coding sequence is TGCGCCAGCAGCCAAGGGCACCTAGCCAAAAACATTCAGTACTTC. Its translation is CASSQGHLAKNIQYF.

As DNA, the CDR3 is TGTGCCAGCTCACCTTGGGACGAATCCTACGAGCAGTACTTC. It translates to CASSPWDESYEQYF. This sequence joins TRBV18 and TRBJ2-7; D is tentatively TRBD1 or TRBD2 (5 bases each). There are 14 residues in the CDR3. V lost 3 bases, J lost 1 base, and 10 bases lay in between. Germline CDR1 is KGHSH and CDR2 is LQKENI.